This T cell receptor beta chain is from a study of early T cells in non-severe SARS-CoV-2 infection. Study results and caveats: The VDJdb matching leaned toward anti-spike CD8 responses and overlooked private and CD4 specificities.

In the case of this clonotype: Its antigen is unidentified.

The CDR3 contains 15 residues. Germline-derived CDR1 and CDR2 are SGHRS and YFSETQ. V was trimmed by 4 bases and J by 2 bases, leaving 13 bases between them. MiXCR was run by TCRdb on the 5' RACE reads, yielding one entry per CDR3 protein. The table has tens of thousands of distinct CDR3 sequences, about 14% seen once; the top ten hold roughly 12%. This chain uses TRBV5-1 with TRBJ1-5, with D unresolved. This clonotype was sampled from an adult who was a healthcare worker with PCR-confirmed SARS-CoV-2 infection or an uninfected control (not recorded which). Material: whole blood. The DNA of the CDR3 is TGCGCCAGCAGCCTGTCCTCGGCTGGCAATCAGCCCCAGCATTTT. This codes for CASSLSSAGNQPQHF.